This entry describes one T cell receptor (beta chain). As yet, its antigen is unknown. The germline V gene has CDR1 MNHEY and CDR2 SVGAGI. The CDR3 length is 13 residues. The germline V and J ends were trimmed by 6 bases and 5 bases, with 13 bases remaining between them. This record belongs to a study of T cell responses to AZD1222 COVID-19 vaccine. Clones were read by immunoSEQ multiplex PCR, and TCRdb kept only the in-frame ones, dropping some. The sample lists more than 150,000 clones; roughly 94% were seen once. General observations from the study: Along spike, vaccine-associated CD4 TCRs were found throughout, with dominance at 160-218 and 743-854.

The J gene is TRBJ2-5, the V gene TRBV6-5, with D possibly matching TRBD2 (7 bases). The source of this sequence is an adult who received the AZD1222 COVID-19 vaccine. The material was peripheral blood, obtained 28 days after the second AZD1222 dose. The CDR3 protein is CASRVGGLETQYF. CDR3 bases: TGTGCCAGCAGGGTCGGGGGGCTTGAGACCCAGTACTTC.